Presented here are 28 T cell receptor beta chains from one specimen sequenced in a study of graft-versus-host responses after intestinal transplantation. Here immunoSEQ multiplex PCR was the method, and the copy in TCRdb shows in-frame clones only, minus some. This sample has roughly 100,000 clones; approximately 93% occur once, and the top ten carry around 1%. These receptors have no identified antigens. The starting material was unstimulated CD8+ T cells sorted from spleen or lymph node cells, obtained before intestinal transplant. All receptors derive from a human donor who received an intestinal transplant.

The chain is built from TRBV30 and TRBJ1-5; maybe TRBD1 (5 bases). Trimming left V 0 bases short and J 5 bases short, with 14 bases between. Per the germline V gene, CDR1 is GTSNPN and CDR2 is SVGIG (reference sequence). CDR3 length equals 15 residues. The CDR3 loop reads CAWSVRYRSDQPQHF. The CDR3 DNA follows: TGTGCCTGGAGTGTACGTTACAGGTCTGATCAGCCCCAGCATTTT. Complete variable domain (other parts from reference TRBV30 and TRBJ1-5): SQTIHQWPATLVQPVGSPLSLECTVEGTSNPNLYWYRQAAGRGLQLLFYSVGIGQISSEVPQNLSASRPQDRQFILSSKKLLLSDSGFYLCAWSVRYRSDQPQHFGDGTRLSIL.

The chain uses TRBV25-1 and TRBJ2-2; D call uncertain. Germline CDR1 MGHDK, CDR2 SYGVNS. Trimming removed 7 bases at V and 5 bases at J, with 8 bases between. This CDR3 region has 12 residues. The CDR3 is CASKSQTGELFF. Here the CDR3 DNA reads TGTGCCAGCAAGTCCCAGACCGGGGAGCTGTTTTTT.

The J gene is TRBJ1-3, the V gene TRBV19; D call uncertain. Trimming cost V 0 bases and J 0 bases, with 3 bases left between them. The CDR3 is made up of 14 amino acids. Germline V gene sequence: CDR1 LNHDA, CDR2 SQIVND (reference sequence). In DNA, the CDR3 is TGTGCCAGTAGTATAGATGACTCTGGAAACACCATATATTTT. This encodes CASSIDDSGNTIYF.

J is TRBJ2-1 and V is TRBV6-1, with D perhaps TRBD2 (5 bases). CDR3 length: 15 amino acids. Germline CDR1 reads MNHNS; CDR2 reads SASEGT. V gave up 2 bases and J gave up 4 bases, with 12 bases separating them. The CDR3 protein is CASSEQASPYNEQFF. In DNA form, the CDR3 reads TGTGCCAGCAGTGAACAGGCTAGCCCGTACAATGAGCAGTTCTTC.

The V call is TRBV6-5, the J call TRBJ1-2; D remains unclear. In germline, CDR1 is MNHEY, CDR2 SVGAGI. Trimming removed 0 bases from V and 8 bases from J, with 16 bases in between. The CDR3 is 15 amino acids. The CDR3 DNA sequence: TGTGCCAGCAGTTACTCGAGCCTGGCGGATAGAGGCTACACCTTC. Its protein is CASSYSSLADRGYTF.

The J gene is TRBJ2-4, the V gene TRBV15; TRBD1 matches at 7 bases. Trimming at V came to 3 bases and at J to 5 bases, leaving 16 bases not matched to a gene. CDR1 LNHNV and CDR2 YYDKDF come from the germline V gene (reference sequence). The CDR3 contains 18 residues. The CDR3 nucleotides are TGTGCCACCAGCAGGGACTCCATACAGGGGATGGGTGAAAACATTCAGTACTTC. Encoded protein: CATSRDSIQGMGENIQYF.

The chain employs TRBV6-5 and TRBJ1-1; D not certain. Deletions cut 0 bases from V and 2 bases from J, with 4 bases between. The germline gives CDR1 MNHEY, CDR2 SVGAGI. This CDR3 comprises 13 residues. CDR3: CASSYSQNTEAFF. CDR3 nucleotides: TGTGCCAGCAGTTACTCGCAAAACACTGAAGCTTTCTTT.

CDR3 coding DNA: TGTGCCAGCAGCGTAACCACAGCGAACACTGAAGCTTTCTTT. Amino acid sequence: CASSVTTANTEAFF. This chain links TRBV9 with TRBJ1-1; D ambiguous. The V and J ends lost 1 base and 1 base respectively, with 8 bases between them. The CDR3 contains 14 residues. CDR1 is SGDLS and CDR2 is YYNGEE in the germline V gene.

V is TRBV11-2 and J is TRBJ1-2; the match to TRBD1 covers 8 bases. This CDR3 is built from 15 residues. V shed 5 bases, J shed 4 bases, and the junction held 9 bases outside the gene matches. Germline V gene data show CDR1 as SGHAT and CDR2 as FQNNGV. The DNA for the CDR3 is TGTGCCAGCAGCCCCTTCCTGGACAGGGTCTATGGCTACACCTTC. Its protein is CASSPFLDRVYGYTF.

As regards this clone: The sample carries other DNA sequences with the same CDR3. This rearrangement joins TRBV2 to TRBJ2-2; no reliable D call. V lost 3 bases and J 7 bases, leaving 15 bases between the germline ends. Per the germline V gene, CDR1 is SNHLY and CDR2 is FYNNEI. CDR3 length: 15 amino acids. CDR3 protein: CASSEVGSPGGELFF. As DNA, the CDR3 is TGTGCCAGCAGTGAGGTCGGTAGTCCCGGCGGGGAGCTGTTTTTT.

CDR3 nucleotide sequence: TGCGCCAGCACCCCTTCGAACACCGGGGAGCTGTTTTTT. Amino acid sequence: CASTPSNTGELFF. The chain uses TRBV5-1 and TRBJ2-2; D remains unclear. In germline, CDR1 is SGHRS, CDR2 YFSETQ. V lost 6 bases to trimming and J lost 0 bases, with 6 bases between them. The CDR3 is 13 amino acids.

The chain uses TRBV13 and TRBJ1-1, with unresolved D. CDR3 length: 11 residues. The germline V gene encodes CDR1 PRHDT and CDR2 FYEKMQ (reference sequence). Trimming took 3 bases from V and 5 from J, leaving 4 bases between them. CDR3 amino acids: CASSFRTEAFF. The CDR3 nucleotides are TGTGCCAGCAGCTTTAGAACTGAAGCTTTCTTT.

The chain links TRBV27 to TRBJ2-2; 11 bases are shared with TRBD2. The CDR3 is made up of 17 amino acids. Trimming took 6 bases from V and 3 from J; bases not matched to a gene: 9. Germline-derived CDR1 and CDR2 are MNHEY and SMNVEV (reference sequence). Here the CDR3 reads CASSPVSSGGYTGELFF. The CDR3 DNA follows: TGTGCCAGCAGCCCAGTGTCTAGCGGGGGGTACACCGGGGAGCTGTTTTTT.

The chain's CDR3 is CASSFRQGLRGYTF. DNA of the CDR3: TGTGCCAGCAGCTTTAGACAGGGTCTGCGGGGCTACACCTTC. The rearrangement links TRBV11-2 to TRBJ1-2; 7 bases align to TRBD1. CDR1 and CDR2 from the germline V gene are SGHAT and FQNNGV. This CDR3 contains 14 residues. The V gene end was trimmed by 3 bases and the J gene end by 8 bases; junction bases not matched to a gene: 9.

J is TRBJ1-1 and V is TRBV27, with D tentatively TRBD1 (5 bases). V shed 5 bases and J shed 4 bases, with 11 bases lying between them. The CDR3 runs to 13 residues. CDR1 MNHEY and CDR2 SMNVEV come from the germline V gene (reference sequence). The CDR3 bases are TGTGCCAGCAGTCAGGGAGTTGCCACTGAAGCTTTCTTT. This gives the protein CASSQGVATEAFF.

V gene TRBV6-4 combines with J gene TRBJ2-1; TRBD1 matches at 9 bases. CDR3 size: 17 residues. The germline V gene encodes CDR1 MRHNA and CDR2 SNTAGT. V lost 4 bases and J lost 3; bases outside the gene matches: 10. In nucleotides, the CDR3 is TGTGCCAGCAGTGTCGCCCTTCCGGGACAGGGCTACAATGAGCAGTTCTTC. This translates into CASSVALPGQGYNEQFF.

The chain combines TRBV27 with TRBJ2-2; TRBD1 agrees at 12 bases. With 9 bases clipped from V and 6 bases from J, the junction kept 11 bases outside the gene matches. Germline lookup yields CDR1 MNHEY and CDR2 SMNVEV (reference sequence). The CDR3 has 16 amino acids. CDR3 protein: CARGRDRGQFPGELFF. The CDR3 DNA reads TGTGCCAGGGGAAGGGACAGGGGGCAGTTTCCCGGGGAGCTGTTTTTT.

V usage is TRBV9 and J usage is TRBJ2-7; D is tentatively TRBD1 or TRBD2 (5 bases each). Trimming pared 3 bases from V and 2 bases from J, leaving 15 bases between. CDR3 length: 15 amino acids. In germline, CDR1 is SGDLS, CDR2 YYNGEE. This CDR3 reads CASSAGTSGAYEQYF. For the CDR3, the DNA is TGTGCCAGCAGCGCCGGGACGTCTGGGGCCTACGAGCAGTACTTC.

The CDR3 sequence: CASSSSGEIYNEQFF. In nucleotides, the CDR3 is TGTGCCAGCAGCTCTTCTGGGGAGATTTACAATGAGCAGTTCTTC. The gene calls are TRBV9 and TRBJ2-1, with D perhaps TRBD2 (5 bases). This CDR3 has 15 residues. The germline V gene has CDR1 SGDLS and CDR2 YYNGEE. The V end lost 4 bases, the J end lost 4 bases, and 15 bases lay between the germline ends.

The chain carries TRBV4-1 and TRBJ2-5, with a possible D match to TRBD2 (7 bases). The CDR3 loop spans 18 amino acids. From germline, CDR1 is MGHRA and CDR2 YSYEKL. V was trimmed by 3 bases and J by 0 bases, leaving 20 bases between them. The CDR3 region has the DNA TGCGCCAGCAGCCAGAGACGAGCGGGGACACCCGACCAAGAGACCCAGTACTTC. This sequence encodes CASSQRRAGTPDQETQYF.

V is TRBV7-6 and J is TRBJ2-5, with TRBD2 as a possible D gene (6 bases). The germline V gene has CDR1 SGHVS and CDR2 FNYEAQ. This CDR3 has 14 residues. The V end was cut by 2 bases, the J end by 4 bases, with 11 bases between. This chain's CDR3 is CASSLSQGGETQYF. The CDR3 DNA follows: TGTGCCAGCAGCTTAAGCCAGGGAGGAGAGACCCAGTACTTC.

The J gene is TRBJ2-7, the V gene TRBV19; D is undetermined. The CDR3 spans 16 residues. V was trimmed by 4 bases and J by 4 bases, leaving 20 bases between them. Germline assignment: CDR1 LNHDA and CDR2 SQIVND (reference sequence). The CDR3 region has the DNA TGTGCCAGTAGTAAGGTCGCGGAGACGGCAACATACGAGCAGTACTTC. Its protein is CASSKVAETATYEQYF.

This chain links TRBV4-1 with TRBJ1-2; D possibly corresponds to TRBD1 (6 bases). CDR3 length: 14 residues. Trimming stripped 8 bases from V and 2 bases from J, with 15 bases between. Germline V lookup: CDR1 MGHRA, CDR2 YSYEKL. Written as DNA, the CDR3 is TGCGCCAGCGAAGGGGGGGGGACGAACTATGGCTACACCTTC. This sequence encodes CASEGGGTNYGYTF.

The V gene is TRBV7-9, the J gene TRBJ1-1; the D gene is possibly TRBD1 (6 bases). The length of the CDR3 is 16 residues. The germline V gene has CDR1 SEHNR and CDR2 FQNEAQ (reference sequence). Trimming left V 4 bases short and J 1 base short, with 16 bases between. Here the CDR3 DNA reads TGTGCCAGCAGCTCCACAGGGTGGAAAGGGAACACTGAAGCTTTCTTT. Residues: CASSSTGWKGNTEAFF.

The gene calls are TRBV9 and TRBJ2-7; D might be TRBD2 (6 bases). Per germline, CDR1 SGDLS and CDR2 YYNGEE. Trimming left V 4 bases short and J 6 bases short, with 17 bases between. This CDR3 comprises 14 residues. CDR3 sequence: CASSPGSVEGEQYF. DNA of the CDR3: TGTGCCAGCAGCCCGGGATCCGTGGAGGGCGAGCAGTACTTC.

The gene calls are TRBV10-2 and TRBJ1-6; 8 bases fit TRBD1. From germline, CDR1 is WSHSY and CDR2 SAAADI. This CDR3 has 15 amino acids. Germline trimming cut 4 bases from V and 3 bases from J; bases unmatched to any gene: 2. DNA of the CDR3: TGCGCCAGCAGTGCACAGGGGGACTATAATTCACCCCTCCACTTT. Translation: CASSAQGDYNSPLHF.

The chain has TRBV2 and TRBJ2-7; D is undetermined. The V and J ends lost 5 bases and 0 bases respectively, with 14 bases between them. Germline V lookup: CDR1 SNHLY, CDR2 FYNNEI. The CDR3 loop spans 15 amino acids. CDR3 bases: TGTGCCAGCAGTCCTTCGATCGGAATCTCCTACGAGCAGTACTTC. Its translation is CASSPSIGISYEQYF.

The chain combines TRBV6-5 with TRBJ1-6; no reliable D call. Between the trimmed V and J ends, which lost 0 bases and 4 bases, there was a span of 10 bases. CDR3 size: 16 residues. Germline V gene lookup returns CDR1 MNHEY and CDR2 SVGAGI. The CDR3 protein is CASSYSTPGYNSPLHF. The CDR3 coding sequence is TGTGCCAGCAGTTACTCGACTCCGGGATATAATTCACCCCTCCACTTT.